This T cell receptor (beta chain) was sequenced in a study of blood T cell repertoires in COVID-19. The wider study: Both acute and convalescent COVID-19 samples were obtained from the United States, Italy and Spain. Sample material is recorded as cDNA or gDNA derived from T cells, B-cell-depleted T cells, or PBMCs.

In the authors' methods: Nucleated cell counts were estimated from reference gene primer amplification. Data came from immunoSEQ multiplex PCR; TCRdb stores just in-frame clones and leaves some out. V and J calls and clone size follow that table, whereas D and trimming were derived from the DNA. The sample has roughly 80,000 clones, over 75% seen once; the top ten hold 9.5% to 10%. The CDR3 has 14 amino acids. CDR1 and CDR2 from the germline V gene are SGHRS and YFSETQ. Trimming shortened V by 3 bases and J by 8 bases, and 14 bases separated the two germline ends. The sample taken for sequencing was peripheral blood. The TCR comes from a human donor in a cohort sampled during active COVID-19. The rearrangement links TRBV5-1 to TRBJ1-4; D ambiguous. Here the CDR3 reads CASSSGLSGEKLFF. In DNA form, the CDR3 reads TGCGCCAGCAGCTCGGGCCTCTCGGGGGAAAAACTGTTTTTT.